This T cell receptor beta chain was profiled in a study of T cell changes during pregnancy in multiple sclerosis. CDR1 is MNHNS, CDR2 SASEGT, per germline. The CDR3 is 11 residues long. Using immunoSEQ multiplex PCR, the repertoire was profiled, and TCRdb retains in-frame clones only, with some absent. Among around 64,000 clones, approximately 91% were seen once, and the ten largest hold just under 0.3%. On this clone itself: The junction does not match germline at one end; this may be a read error.

The genes are TRBV6-1 and TRBJ2-7; a possible D gene is TRBD2 (5 bases). Here the sequenced sample was CD4+ T cells from peripheral blood mononuclear cells, taken after pregnancy. This clonotype was obtained from a female donor with multiple sclerosis, enrolled in a pregnancy study. The CDR3 region has the DNA TGTGCCAGCAGTGAGTTTGGGATGGAGGACTTC. This translates into CASSEFGMEDF.